This T cell receptor (beta chain) emerged from a study of blood T cells in healthy people across ages. Study-wide findings and caveats: Among long-lived donors, naive CD4+ cells were more numerous and diversity higher than in aged donors.

Donors were systemically healthy Caucasian individuals from Russia aged 6 to 90 years. For this clonotype: Its antigen is undetermined.

Primers used in a second PCR of about 7 to 12 cycles were a sample-barcoded 5' primer and a J-beta primer mix. TCRdb called the 5' RACE reads again in MiXCR, with one record for every CDR3 protein. The data hold 550,000 to 700,000 distinct CDR3 sequences, with approximately 27% observed a single time. The sequence was collected from an older woman in good health. Sequences were obtained from blood.

CDR3 sequence (DNA): TGTGCCAGAGGCTCTGGAAACACCATATATTTT. It yields the protein CARGSGNTIYF. The rearrangement uses TRBV12-3 or TRBV12-4 and TRBJ1-3; D gene ambiguous. The CDR3 is made up of 11 amino acids. Trimming removed 9 bases at V and 0 bases at J, with 3 bases between.